The rows below give T cell receptor beta chains drawn from one sample of a study of cytomegalovirus exposure and HLA in healthy donors. TCRdb's copy holds only in-frame clones and misses some; the assay was immunoSEQ multiplex PCR. The table lists 60,000 or so clones, about 80% of them singletons. Sequenced material: PBMCs. The receptors stem from a woman between 40 and 55 years old in good health and CMV-seropositive. Each CDR3 is given with its conserved first and last residue. Fields, in order: V gene, D gene, clone size, J gene, CDR3 protein, CDR3 DNA. D genes are given only for firm matches. Clone size, where shown, is once, few, many, or a class for clones that have expanded.

v_gene: TRBV6-6
d_gene: NA
abundance: NA
j_gene: TRBJ1-1
CDR3aa: CASSGSIESAFF
CDR3nt: TGTGCCAGCAGTGGGAGCATAGAATCCGCTTTCTTT

v_gene: TRBV20-1
d_gene: NA
abundance: NA
j_gene: TRBJ1-1
CDR3aa: CSARAIEAFF
CDR3nt: TGCAGTGCTAGAGCCATTGAAGCTTTCTTT

v_gene: TRBV4-1
d_gene: NA
abundance: NA
j_gene: TRBJ1-6
CDR3aa: CASGIPTGLRSPLHF
CDR3nt: TGCGCCAGCGGGATCCCGACAGGTCTGCGGTCACCCCTCCACTTT

v_gene: TRBV6-6
d_gene: TRBD1
abundance: NA
j_gene: TRBJ2-2
CDR3aa: CASRWDSQNTGELFF
CDR3nt: TGTGCCAGCAGGTGGGACAGCCAAAACACCGGGGAGCTGTTTTTT

v_gene: TRBV6-6
d_gene: TRBD1
abundance: NA
j_gene: TRBJ1-2
CDR3aa: CASSLQGSNYGYTF
CDR3nt: TGTGCCAGCAGTTTACAGGGGAGTAACTATGGCTACACCTTC

v_gene: TRBV6-5
d_gene: TRBD1
abundance: once
j_gene: TRBJ2-7
CDR3aa: CASSYWTGGRSYEQYF
CDR3nt: TGTGCCAGCAGTTACTGGACAGGGGGCCGCTCCTACGAGCAGTACTTC

v_gene: TRBV18
d_gene: TRBD2
abundance: NA
j_gene: TRBJ2-3
CDR3aa: CASSPPGSGGTDTQYF
CDR3nt: TGTGCCAGCTCACCACCGGGTAGCGGGGGCACAGATACGCAGTATTTT

v_gene: TRBV6-7
d_gene: TRBD1
abundance: NA
j_gene: TRBJ1-2
CDR3aa: CASSYLTGRNYGYTF
CDR3nt: TGTGCCAGCAGTTATCTGACAGGGAGAAACTATGGCTACACCTTC

v_gene: TRBV5-1
d_gene: TRBD1
abundance: once
j_gene: TRBJ1-2
CDR3aa: CASSTGDRAYGYTF
CDR3nt: TGCGCCAGCAGCACCGGTGACAGGGCCTATGGCTACACCTTC

v_gene: TRBV19
d_gene: NA
abundance: NA
j_gene: TRBJ1-2
CDR3aa: CASSIDRTHYGYTF
CDR3nt: TGTGCCAGTAGTATAGACCGGACACATTATGGCTACACCTTC

v_gene: TRBV28
d_gene: TRBD2
abundance: NA
j_gene: TRBJ2-3
CDR3aa: CASRASGGTDTQYF
CDR3nt: TGTGCCAGCCGGGCTAGCGGGGGCACAGATACGCAGTATTTT

v_gene: TRBV6-1
d_gene: NA
abundance: NA
j_gene: TRBJ1-5
CDR3aa: CASREREDQPQHF
CDR3nt: TGTGCCAGCAGAGAGAGGGAGGATCAGCCCCAGCATTTT

v_gene: TRBV19
d_gene: TRBD1
abundance: NA
j_gene: TRBJ1-3
CDR3aa: CASSFSDRVQSVYF
CDR3nt: TGTGCCAGTAGTTTTTCGGACAGGGTTCAGAGCGTATATTTT

v_gene: TRBV29-1
d_gene: TRBD1
abundance: NA
j_gene: TRBJ1-2
CDR3aa: CSVVGQVLNGYTF
CDR3nt: TGCAGCGTGGTAGGACAGGTTTTGAATGGCTACACCTTC

v_gene: TRBV6-5
d_gene: TRBD1
abundance: NA
j_gene: TRBJ1-2
CDR3aa: CAAAGGGYGYTF
CDR3nt: TGTGCCGCCGCAGGGGGAGGCTATGGCTACACCTTC

v_gene: TRBV27
d_gene: TRBD1
abundance: NA
j_gene: TRBJ1-2
CDR3aa: CASSLRGQGLDGYTF
CDR3nt: TGTGCCAGCAGTTTAAGGGGACAGGGACTAGATGGCTACACCTTC

v_gene: TRBV30
d_gene: NA
abundance: NA
j_gene: TRBJ1-1
CDR3aa: CAWSVILNTEAFF
CDR3nt: TGTGCCTGGAGTGTCATTTTGAACACTGAAGCTTTCTTT

v_gene: TRBV9
d_gene: NA
abundance: NA
j_gene: TRBJ1-1
CDR3aa: CASSANTLNTEAFF
CDR3nt: TGTGCCAGCAGCGCCAACACCCTCAACACTGAAGCTTTCTTT

v_gene: TRBV9
d_gene: TRBD1
abundance: NA
j_gene: TRBJ1-1
CDR3aa: CASSVGQGDTEAFF
CDR3nt: TGTGCCAGCAGCGTAGGGCAGGGGGACACTGAAGCTTTCTTT

v_gene: TRBV5-6
d_gene: NA
abundance: NA
j_gene: TRBJ1-2
CDR3aa: CASSSGLSFGYTF
CDR3nt: TGTGCCAGCAGCTCGGGACTTTCGTTTGGCTACACCTTC

v_gene: TRBV2
d_gene: NA
abundance: NA
j_gene: TRBJ1-2
CDR3aa: CASSVSTTYGYTF
CDR3nt: TGTGCCAGCAGTGTGTCGACAACCTATGGCTACACCTTC

v_gene: TRBV9
d_gene: NA
abundance: NA
j_gene: TRBJ1-2
CDR3aa: CASSVEARANYGYTF
CDR3nt: TGTGCCAGCAGCGTAGAGGCCAGGGCGAACTATGGCTACACCTTC

v_gene: TRBV6-5
d_gene: NA
abundance: NA
j_gene: TRBJ2-7
CDR3aa: CASSGGRYEQYF
CDR3nt: TGTGCCAGCAGTGGGGGGAGGTACGAGCAGTACTTC

v_gene: TRBV5-6
d_gene: NA
abundance: NA
j_gene: TRBJ2-3
CDR3aa: CASSFGGTDTQYF
CDR3nt: TGTGCCAGCAGCTTTGGAGGAACAGATACGCAGTATTTT

v_gene: TRBV5-1
d_gene: NA
abundance: NA
j_gene: TRBJ2-7
CDR3aa: CASSSIPSGNYEQYF
CDR3nt: TGCGCCAGCAGCTCCATCCCTTCAGGGAACTACGAGCAGTACTTC

v_gene: TRBV6-6
d_gene: NA
abundance: NA
j_gene: TRBJ1-2
CDR3aa: CASSATGKNYGYTF
CDR3nt: TGTGCCAGCAGTGCAACAGGGAAGAACTATGGCTACACCTTC

v_gene: TRBV9
d_gene: NA
abundance: NA
j_gene: TRBJ2-5
CDR3aa: CASSVGLGDETQYF
CDR3nt: TGTGCCAGCAGCGTAGGACTAGGAGATGAGACCCAGTACTTC

v_gene: TRBV19
d_gene: TRBD1
abundance: NA
j_gene: TRBJ1-1
CDR3aa: CASSPQGQVNTEAFF
CDR3nt: TGTGCCAGTAGTCCGCAGGGACAGGTCAACACTGAAGCTTTCTTT

v_gene: TRBV4-1
d_gene: TRBD1
abundance: NA
j_gene: TRBJ1-1
CDR3aa: CASSQRQGMNTEAFF
CDR3nt: TGCGCCAGCAGCCAACGACAGGGGATGAACACTGAAGCTTTCTTT

v_gene: TRBV5-4
d_gene: TRBD2
abundance: NA
j_gene: TRBJ2-5
CDR3aa: CASSLGIFGGGVEETQYF
CDR3nt: TGTGCCAGCAGCTTGGGGATATTTGGCGGGGGGGTGGAAGAGACCCAGTACTTC

v_gene: TRBV6-5
d_gene: NA
abundance: once
j_gene: TRBJ2-1
CDR3aa: CASSYSGLDRNEQFF
CDR3nt: TGTGCCAGCAGTTATTCAGGGCTGGATCGGAATGAGCAGTTCTTC

v_gene: TRBV18
d_gene: NA
abundance: NA
j_gene: TRBJ1-5
CDR3aa: CASSPERYQPQHF
CDR3nt: TGTGCCAGCTCACCGGAGAGGTATCAGCCCCAGCATTTT

v_gene: TRBV4-1
d_gene: NA
abundance: NA
j_gene: TRBJ2-2
CDR3aa: CASSQDGRATGELFF
CDR3nt: TGCGCCAGCAGCCAAGATGGCAGGGCCACCGGGGAGCTGTTTTTT

v_gene: TRBV19
d_gene: NA
abundance: once
j_gene: TRBJ1-1
CDR3aa: CASSIGHYTEAFF
CDR3nt: TGTGCCAGTAGTATAGGACACTACACTGAAGCTTTCTTT

v_gene: TRBV5-1
d_gene: NA
abundance: once
j_gene: TRBJ2-3
CDR3aa: CASSLVPASTDTQYF
CDR3nt: TGCGCCAGCAGCTTGGTGCCAGCGAGCACAGATACGCAGTATTTT

v_gene: TRBV19
d_gene: NA
abundance: NA
j_gene: TRBJ2-7
CDR3aa: CASSMWGPYEQYF
CDR3nt: TGTGCCAGTAGTATGTGGGGGCCATACGAGCAGTACTTC

v_gene: TRBV6-1
d_gene: NA
abundance: NA
j_gene: TRBJ1-2
CDR3aa: CASRAGTQHGGYTF
CDR3nt: TGTGCCAGCAGGGCCGGGACTCAACACGGGGGCTACACCTTC

v_gene: TRBV2
d_gene: NA
abundance: NA
j_gene: TRBJ2-6
CDR3aa: CASTSSGANVLTF
CDR3nt: TGTGCCAGCACCTCCTCTGGGGCCAACGTCCTGACTTTC

v_gene: TRBV18
d_gene: TRBD1
abundance: NA
j_gene: TRBJ1-3
CDR3aa: CASSPTGVDSGNTIYF
CDR3nt: TGTGCCAGCTCACCGACAGGGGTCGACTCTGGAAACACCATATATTTT

v_gene: TRBV7-2
d_gene: NA
abundance: few
j_gene: TRBJ2-6
CDR3aa: CASSLIGPRASGANVLTF
CDR3nt: TGTGCCAGCAGCTTAATTGGCCCCAGGGCATCTGGGGCCAACGTCCTGACTTTC

v_gene: TRBV5-6
d_gene: NA
abundance: NA
j_gene: TRBJ1-1
CDR3aa: CASSLVGGRTEAFF
CDR3nt: TGTGCCAGCAGCTTGGTGGGGGGGCGCACTGAAGCTTTCTTT

v_gene: TRBV9
d_gene: NA
abundance: NA
j_gene: TRBJ1-1
CDR3aa: CASSVGGEDTEAFF
CDR3nt: TGTGCCAGCAGCGTAGGGGGGGAGGACACTGAAGCTTTCTTT

v_gene: TRBV7-2
d_gene: NA
abundance: NA
j_gene: TRBJ1-2
CDR3aa: CASSPGEYLHSGGYTF
CDR3nt: TGTGCCAGCAGCCCCGGGGAGTACCTACACTCGGGTGGCTACACCTTC

v_gene: TRBV2
d_gene: TRBD1
abundance: NA
j_gene: TRBJ1-6
CDR3aa: CASMPSFGTGLMSPLHF
CDR3nt: TGTGCCAGCATGCCTTCATTCGGGACAGGGCTCATGTCACCCCTCCACTTT

v_gene: TRBV5-4
d_gene: TRBD1
abundance: NA
j_gene: TRBJ2-3
CDR3aa: CAFGDRGADTQYF
CDR3nt: TGTGCCTTCGGGGACAGGGGCGCAGATACGCAGTATTTT

v_gene: TRBV7-2
d_gene: NA
abundance: once
j_gene: TRBJ1-4
CDR3aa: CASSFGGRNEKLFF
CDR3nt: TGTGCCAGCAGCTTCGGGGGGCGAAATGAAAAACTGTTTTTT

v_gene: TRBV4-1
d_gene: NA
abundance: NA
j_gene: TRBJ1-4
CDR3aa: CASSQIQDPAEKLFF
CDR3nt: TGCGCCAGCAGCCAAATACAGGACCCCGCCGAAAAACTGTTTTTT

v_gene: TRBV7-7
d_gene: TRBD1
abundance: few
j_gene: TRBJ2-5
CDR3aa: CASSLVGQGLETQYF
CDR3nt: TGTGCTAGCAGCTTAGTGGGACAGGGGTTGGAGACCCAGTACTTC